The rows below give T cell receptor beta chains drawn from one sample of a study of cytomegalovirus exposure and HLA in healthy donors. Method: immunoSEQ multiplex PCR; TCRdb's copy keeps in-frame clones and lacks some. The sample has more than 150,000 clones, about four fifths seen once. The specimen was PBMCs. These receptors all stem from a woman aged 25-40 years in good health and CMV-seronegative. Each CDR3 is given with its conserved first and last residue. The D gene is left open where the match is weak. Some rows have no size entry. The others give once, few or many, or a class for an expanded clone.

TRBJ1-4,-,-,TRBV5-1,CASSLMAQTTNEKLFF,TGCGCCAGCAGCTTGATGGCTCAGACAACTAATGAAAAACTGTTTTTT
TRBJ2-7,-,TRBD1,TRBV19,CASRRTGGLDEQYF,TGTGCCAGTAGACGGACAGGGGGCTTGGACGAGCAGTACTTC
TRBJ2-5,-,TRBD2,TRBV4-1,CASSQEVAGGRTQYF,TGCGCCAGCAGCCAAGAGGTAGCGGGGGGGCGGACCCAGTACTTC
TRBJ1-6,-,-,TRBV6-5,CASAPQGNSPLHF,TGTGCCAGCGCACCCCAGGGTAATTCACCCCTCCACTTT
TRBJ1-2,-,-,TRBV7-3,CASSSGQLRDYGYTF,TGTGCCAGCAGCTCTGGACAGCTCCGGGACTATGGCTACACCTTC
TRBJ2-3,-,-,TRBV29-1,CSASGGTDTQYF,TGCAGCGCCTCAGGGGGCACAGATACGCAGTATTTT
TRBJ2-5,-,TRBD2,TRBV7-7,CASSPTSGATQIQETQYF,TGTGCCAGCAGCCCCACTAGCGGGGCCACTCAAATACAAGAGACCCAGTACTTC
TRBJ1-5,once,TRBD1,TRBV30,CAWSGGGDQPQHF,TGTGCCTGGAGTGGAGGGGGCGATCAGCCCCAGCATTTT
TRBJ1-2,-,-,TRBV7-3,CASSLGRGRGYTF,TGTGCCAGCAGCCTCGGCAGGGGTCGAGGCTACACCTTC
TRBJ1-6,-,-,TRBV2,CASSEGRVRGSPLHF,TGTGCCAGCAGTGAGGGCAGGGTGAGAGGTTCACCCCTCCACTTT
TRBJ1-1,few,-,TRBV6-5,CASSATARLNTEAFF,TGTGCCAGCAGCGCTACAGCAAGACTGAACACTGAAGCTTTCTTT
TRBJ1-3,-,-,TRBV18,CASSPKQGAGNTIYF,TGTGCCAGCTCACCAAAACAGGGAGCTGGAAACACCATATATTTT
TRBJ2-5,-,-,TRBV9,CASSVEGAWETQYF,TGTGCCAGCAGCGTAGAAGGGGCCTGGGAGACCCAGTACTTC
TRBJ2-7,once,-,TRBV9,CASSLQDSREQYF,TGTGCCAGCAGCCTTCAAGACAGTCGGGAGCAGTACTTC
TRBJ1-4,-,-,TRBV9,CASSVGLGGEKLFF,TGTGCCAGCAGCGTAGGTCTCGGGGGTGAAAAACTGTTTTTT
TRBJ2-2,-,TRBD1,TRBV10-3,CAIRGRQGGTGELFF,TGTGCCATCAGAGGTAGACAGGGGGGGACCGGGGAGCTGTTTTTT
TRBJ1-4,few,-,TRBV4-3,CASSYRVGEEKLFF,TGCGCCAGCAGCTACAGGGTGGGTGAAGAAAAACTGTTTTTT
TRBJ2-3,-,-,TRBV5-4,CASSSIGDTQYF,TGTGCCAGCAGCTCCATCGGAGATACGCAGTATTTT
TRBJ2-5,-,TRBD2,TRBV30,CAWSAGTRSQETQYF,TGTGCCTGGAGCGCCGGGACTAGATCCCAAGAGACCCAGTACTTC
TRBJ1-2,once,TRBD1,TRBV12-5,CASGGQGENYGYTF,TGTGCTAGTGGTGGCCAGGGGGAGAACTATGGCTACACCTTC
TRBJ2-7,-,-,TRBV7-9,CASSLVTGLSYEQYF,TGTGCCAGCAGCTTAGTTACAGGTCTATCCTACGAGCAGTACTTC
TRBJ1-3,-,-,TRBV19,CASSSIEQGRNTIYF,TGTGCCAGTAGTAGCATCGAACAGGGAAGAAACACCATATATTTT
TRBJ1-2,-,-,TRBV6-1,CASEEGRRGYTF,TGTGCCAGCGAGGAGGGGCGCAGAGGCTACACCTTC
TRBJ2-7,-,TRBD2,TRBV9,CASSVGPAGNYEQYF,TGTGCCAGCAGCGTAGGCCCAGCGGGGAACTACGAGCAGTACTTC
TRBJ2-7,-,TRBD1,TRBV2,CASSFGTGPSYEQYF,TGTGCCAGCAGTTTCGGGACAGGCCCTTCCTACGAGCAGTACTTC
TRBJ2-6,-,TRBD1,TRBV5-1,CASSTDRVANVLTF,TGCGCCAGCAGCACGGACAGGGTCGCCAACGTCCTGACTTTC
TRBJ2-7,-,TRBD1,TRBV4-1,CASSPWDRGRDEQYF,TGCGCCAGCAGCCCCTGGGACAGGGGCAGGGACGAGCAGTACTTC
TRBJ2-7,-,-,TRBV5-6,CASSPLPGGSPYEQYF,TGTGCCAGCAGCCCCCTTCCAGGTGGGTCCCCCTACGAGCAGTACTTC
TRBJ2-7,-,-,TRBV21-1,CARFASGYYEQYF,TGTGCCAGGTTTGCTAGCGGATACTACGAGCAGTACTTC
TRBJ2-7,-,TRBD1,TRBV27,CASSFGTGDEQYF,TGTGCCAGCAGTTTCGGGACAGGGGACGAGCAGTACTTC
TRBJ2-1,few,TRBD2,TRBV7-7,CASSLGGVGQNEQFF,TGTGCTAGCAGCTTGGGAGGGGTTGGCCAGAATGAGCAGTTCTTC
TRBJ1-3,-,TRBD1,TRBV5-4,CASRPDRAGNTIYF,TGTGCCAGCAGACCCGACAGGGCTGGAAACACCATATATTTT
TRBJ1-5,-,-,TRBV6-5,CASSYSGRVGQPQHF,TGTGCCAGCAGTTACTCGGGGAGGGTTGGCCAGCCCCAGCATTTT
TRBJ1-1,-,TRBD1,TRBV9,CASSGTGRTEAFF,TGTGCCAGCAGCGGGACAGGGCGAACTGAAGCTTTCTTT
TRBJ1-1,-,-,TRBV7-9,CASSLVLTEAFF,TGTGCCAGCAGCTTAGTACTCACTGAAGCTTTCTTT
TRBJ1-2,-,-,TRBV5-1,CASSVDRDYGYTF,TGCGCCAGCAGCGTGGACAGAGACTATGGCTACACCTTC
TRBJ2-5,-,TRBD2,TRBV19,CASSQEGGETQYF,TGTGCCAGTAGCCAGGAGGGAGGGGAGACCCAGTACTTC
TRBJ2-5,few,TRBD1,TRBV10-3,CAISDMPDRVGQETQYF,TGTGCCATCAGTGACATGCCGGACAGGGTGGGGCAAGAGACCCAGTACTTC
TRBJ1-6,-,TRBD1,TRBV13,CASSLGRGTGLNSPLHF,TGTGCCAGCAGCTTAGGCCGGGGGACAGGGTTAAATTCACCCCTCCACTTT
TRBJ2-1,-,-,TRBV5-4,CASSPSGRSEQFF,TGTGCCAGCAGCCCAAGCGGCCGGAGTGAGCAGTTCTTC
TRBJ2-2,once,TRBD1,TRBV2,CASTAFRDRRGPNTGELFF,TGTGCCAGCACCGCATTCCGGGACAGAAGGGGACCGAACACCGGGGAGCTGTTTTTT
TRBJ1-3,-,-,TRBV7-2,CASSFGASGNTIYF,TGTGCCAGCAGCTTTGGGGCTTCAGGAAACACCATATATTTT
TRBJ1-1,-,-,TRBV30,CAWSVGVGLSAFF,TGTGCCTGGAGTGTAGGTGTGGGGCTCTCTGCTTTCTTT
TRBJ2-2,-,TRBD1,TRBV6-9,CASSQGQGNTGELFF,TGTGCCAGCAGCCAAGGACAGGGAAACACCGGGGAGCTGTTTTTT
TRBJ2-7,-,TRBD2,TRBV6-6,CASSAGGYEQYF,TGTGCCAGCAGTGCGGGGGGCTACGAGCAGTACTTC
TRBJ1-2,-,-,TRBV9,CASSATQASYGYTF,TGTGCCAGCAGCGCAACTCAGGCTTCCTATGGCTACACCTTC
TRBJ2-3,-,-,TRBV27,CATLPNWGRTDTQYF,TGTGCCACCCTTCCCAACTGGGGGCGCACAGATACGCAGTATTTT
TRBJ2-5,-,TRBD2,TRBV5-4,CASSLTSGGQETQYF,TGTGCCAGCAGCTTGACTAGCGGTGGCCAAGAGACCCAGTACTTC
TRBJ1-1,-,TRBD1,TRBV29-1,CSVDLRQGLIEAFF,TGCAGCGTTGATCTGAGACAGGGCCTTATTGAAGCTTTCTTT
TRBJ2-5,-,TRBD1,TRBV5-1,CASSLITGVQETQYF,TGCGCCAGCAGCTTGATCACAGGGGTTCAAGAGACCCAGTACTTC
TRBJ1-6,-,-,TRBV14,CASSLRGGDHNSPLHF,TGTGCCAGCAGCCTTCGGGGCGGGGACCATAATTCACCCCTCCACTTT
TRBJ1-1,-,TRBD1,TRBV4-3,CASSARDRGEMNTEAFF,TGCGCCAGCAGCGCCCGGGACAGGGGGGAGATGAACACTGAAGCTTTCTTT
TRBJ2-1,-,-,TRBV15,CATSTRRGNEQFF,TGTGCCACCAGCACCCGACGGGGTAATGAGCAGTTCTTC
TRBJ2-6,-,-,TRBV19,CASRTGGANVLTF,TGTGCCAGTAGAACGGGAGGGGCCAACGTCCTGACTTTC
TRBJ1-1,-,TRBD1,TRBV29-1,CSVNYRGWGTEAFF,TGCAGCGTTAATTACAGGGGATGGGGTACTGAAGCTTTCTTT
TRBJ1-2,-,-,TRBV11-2,CASSLLAYGYTF,TGTGCCAGCAGCTTACTAGCCTATGGCTACACCTTC
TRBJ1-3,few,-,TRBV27,CASSFRGSGNTIYF,TGTGCCAGCAGTTTCCGGGGATCTGGAAACACCATATATTTT
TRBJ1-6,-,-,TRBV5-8,CASSKQRNSPLHF,TGTGCCAGCAGCAAACAGAGAAATTCACCCCTCCACTTT
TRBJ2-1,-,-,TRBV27,CASSLPGQGFYNEQFF,TGTGCCAGCAGCTTGCCCGGTCAGGGGTTTTACAATGAGCAGTTCTTC
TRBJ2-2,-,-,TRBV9,CASSPQGNTGELFF,TGTGCCAGCAGCCCCCAGGGGAACACCGGGGAGCTGTTTTTT